The next 19 T cell receptor beta chains were all read from a single sample in a study of blood T cell repertoires in COVID-19. Sequencing used immunoSEQ multiplex PCR; TCRdb keeps in-frame clones, though not all of them. The profile shows around 240,000 clones, roughly 86% of them singletons. Input material: PBMCs or T cells enriched from blood (not recorded which). The receptors shown here come from a woman aged 45-65 years who had recovered from COVID-19.

A few counts support this clone. The chain carries TRBV19 and TRBJ2-3; tentatively, D is TRBD2 (5 bases). In germline, CDR1 is LNHDA, CDR2 SQIVND (reference sequence). The germline V and J ends were trimmed by 5 bases and 2 bases, with 11 bases remaining between them. The CDR3 is made up of 14 amino acids. Written as DNA, the CDR3 is TGTGCCAGTAGTCCTCGGGGAAACACAGATACGCAGTATTTT. Encoded protein: CASSPRGNTDTQYF.

This clone was observed a few times. The J gene is TRBJ1-1, the V gene TRBV2, with no clear D. V was pared by 6 bases and J by 1 base, with 3 bases between. Germline CDR1 is SNHLY and CDR2 is FYNNEI. This CDR3 comprises 11 residues. CDR3 sequence reads: CASSSNTEAFF. The CDR3 bases are TGTGCCAGCAGCTCGAACACTGAAGCTTTCTTT.

The chain links TRBV9 to TRBJ2-2, with 7 positions matching TRBD2. Germline values: CDR1 SGDLS, CDR2 YYNGEE. V lost 4 bases and J lost 6; bases outside the gene matches: 12. This CDR3 comprises 16 residues. The CDR3: CASSLLGGNIAGELFF. The CDR3 region has the DNA TGTGCCAGCAGCCTCCTGGGGGGGAATATTGCCGGGGAGCTGTTTTTT.

V gene TRBV19 combines with J gene TRBJ2-5; 7 nucleotides align to TRBD2. The length of the CDR3 is 13 residues. CDR1 LNHDA and CDR2 SQIVND come from the germline V gene (reference sequence). Trimming removed 7 bases from V and 3 bases from J; junction bases left unmatched: 5. The CDR3 protein is CASKNLAEETQYF. The CDR3 nucleotides are TGTGCCAGTAAAAACCTAGCGGAAGAGACCCAGTACTTC.

The chain employs TRBV7-8 and TRBJ2-1, with 12 bases fitting TRBD2. With 5 bases clipped from V and 6 bases from J, the junction kept 5 bases outside the gene matches. The CDR3 contains 15 residues. Germline CDR1 reads SGHVS; CDR2 reads FQNEAQ. CDR3 loop: CASSLRLAGVNEQFF. CDR3 nucleotide sequence: TGTGCCAGCAGCCTTCGACTAGCGGGAGTCAATGAGCAGTTCTTC. The whole variable domain, filled in from reference TRBV7-8 and TRBJ2-1, reads GAGVSQSPRYKVAKRGQDVALRCDPISGHVSLFWYQQALGQGPEFLTYFQNEAQLDKSGLPSDRFFAERPEGSVSTLKIQRTQQEDSAVYLCASSLRLAGVNEQFFGPGTRLTVL.

The J gene is TRBJ2-3, the V gene TRBV13, with 11 bases matching TRBD1. CDR3 size: 16 residues. J gave up 1 base and V 5 bases, and 5 bases lay outside the gene matches. Germline CDR1 is PRHDT and CDR2 is FYEKMQ (reference sequence). The CDR3, as DNA: TGTGCCAGCAGCCTCTCGGACAGGGGGCGCACAGATACGCAGTATTTT. It yields the protein CASSLSDRGRTDTQYF.

The rearrangement uses TRBV7-9 and TRBJ1-2, with D possibly TRBD1 on 6 matching bases. The CDR3 has 13 amino acids. V lost 5 bases and J lost 8, with 15 bases in between. Germline-derived CDR1 and CDR2 are SEHNR and FQNEAQ (reference sequence). CDR3 residues: CASSQAGGRGYTF. For the CDR3, the DNA is TGTGCCAGCAGCCAGGCGGGGGGGCGAGGCTACACCTTC. The whole variable domain, filled in from reference TRBV7-9 and TRBJ1-2, reads DTGVSQNPRHKITKRGQNVTFRCDPISEHNRLYWYRQTLGQGPEFLTYFQNEAQLEKSRLLSDRFSAERPKGSFSTLEIQRTEQGDSAMYLCASSQAGGRGYTFGSGTRLTVV.

V is TRBV6-5 and J is TRBJ1-1; TRBD1 matches 10 bases. Per the germline V gene, CDR1 is MNHEY and CDR2 is SVGAGI. The CDR3 runs to 15 residues. J was trimmed by 7 bases and V by 4 bases; bases with no gene match: 9. The chain's CDR3 is CASSSPTGTGDEAFF. The CDR3, as DNA: TGTGCCAGCAGTTCTCCGACCGGGACAGGGGATGAAGCTTTCTTT.

The chain joins TRBV7-8 to TRBJ1-6; D is unresolved. Trimming took off 2 bases at V and 0 bases at J, with 8 bases between the two ends. Germline loops: CDR1 SGHVS, CDR2 FQNEAQ. The CDR3 is 16 amino acids. For the CDR3, the DNA is TGTGCCAGCAGCTTAAAGCTCGGCTCCTATAATTCACCCCTCCACTTT. This gives the protein CASSLKLGSYNSPLHF.

DNA of the CDR3: TGTGCCAGCAGTGCGTTAAGGAGACAGGGACGCTACGAGCAGTACTTC. This encodes CASSALRRQGRYEQYF. This chain joins TRBV2 and TRBJ2-7, with 7 bases fitting TRBD1. The CDR3 has 16 amino acids. Germline V gives CDR1 SNHLY, CDR2 FYNNEI. J gave up 3 bases and V 4 bases, and 12 bases lay outside the gene matches.

This chain connects TRBV6-4 to TRBJ2-7, with 13 bases lining up with TRBD2. CDR1 MRHNA and CDR2 SNTAGT come from the germline V gene. J gave up 3 bases and V 5 bases, and 10 bases lay outside the gene matches. This CDR3 contains 17 residues. The CDR3 reads CASSLLTGTSGIYEQYF. CDR3 DNA: TGTGCCAGCAGTCTCCTAACCGGGACTAGCGGGATCTACGAGCAGTACTTC.

The V and J genes are TRBV2 and TRBJ2-7, with a weak D call TRBD2 (6 bases). The CDR3 totals 15 residues. Per the germline V gene, CDR1 is SNHLY and CDR2 is FYNNEI. Trimming removed 7 bases from V and 1 base from J, with 17 bases in between. CDR3 loop: CASTPRLGTSYEQYF. CDR3 coding DNA: TGTGCCAGCACCCCAAGACTAGGAACATCCTACGAGCAGTACTTC.

The chain joins TRBV6-2 or TRBV6-3 to TRBJ2-5, with D possibly TRBD2 on 7 matching bases. This CDR3 has 13 residues. Per the germline V gene, CDR1 is MNHEY and CDR2 is SVGEGT. Trimming took off 6 bases at V and 5 bases at J, with 13 bases between the two ends. The CDR3 DNA is TGTGCCAGCAGGCCTAGGGGGGGGGAGACCCAGTACTTC. This sequence encodes CASRPRGGETQYF.

A single count supports this clone. The chain links TRBV30 to TRBJ2-3, with 8 nucleotides matching TRBD1. V shed 3 bases, J shed 4 bases, and the junction held 6 bases outside the gene matches. This CDR3 comprises 14 residues. Per germline, CDR1 GTSNPN and CDR2 SVGIG (reference sequence). The CDR3 sequence is CAWRSGTGSDTQYF. CDR3 coding DNA: TGTGCCTGGAGGTCCGGGACAGGATCAGATACGCAGTATTTT.

The chain employs TRBV9 and TRBJ2-7; 12 nucleotides agree with TRBD2. CDR1 SGDLS and CDR2 YYNGEE come from the germline V gene. V was clipped by 0 bases and J by 6 bases; unmatched bases: 7. There are 16 residues in the CDR3. CDR3 residues: CASSVGTSGAFGEQYF. The CDR3, as DNA: TGTGCCAGCAGCGTAGGGACTAGCGGGGCCTTCGGCGAGCAGTACTTC.

The chain joins TRBV6-2 or TRBV6-3 to TRBJ1-5; D possibly corresponds to TRBD1 (5 bases). CDR1 and CDR2 from the germline V gene are MNHEY and SVGEGT. CDR3 length equals 15 residues. V lost 5 bases, J lost 1 base, and 12 bases lay in between. Written as DNA, the CDR3 is TGTGCCAGCAGTAAGGCTCAGGGAAGCAATCAGCCCCAGCATTTT. Its protein is CASSKAQGSNQPQHF.

The CDR3 here is CASSLGGQGAKEQYF. DNA for the CDR3: TGTGCCAGCAGTTTAGGGGGACAGGGGGCGAAGGAGCAGTACTTC. The chain uses TRBV6-5 and TRBJ2-7, with 12 bases fitting TRBD1. Germline V lookup: CDR1 MNHEY, CDR2 SVGAGI. The ends lost 4 bases at V and 7 bases at J; junction bases unmatched: 8. The CDR3 extends over 15 amino acids.

The V call is TRBV7-6, the J call TRBJ2-3; TRBD2 agrees at 9 bases. Germline V gene sequence: CDR1 SGHVS, CDR2 FNYEAQ. Germline trimming cut 1 base from V and 2 bases from J; bases unmatched to any gene: 10. The CDR3 is 18 residues long. Here the CDR3 reads CASSLGYSASGNTDTQYF. CDR3 nucleotides: TGTGCCAGCAGCTTAGGGTATTCAGCTAGCGGGAACACAGATACGCAGTATTTT.

Turning to this clone: The limits of the CDR3 on the DNA are not certain, so only TCRdb's listed CDR3 is given. The J gene is TRBJ2-5, the V gene TRBV19; the listed D gene, TRBD2, was not tested against the DNA. Germline V gives CDR1 LNHDA, CDR2 SQIVND (reference sequence). The CDR3 length is 11 residues, termini included. CDR3 sequence reads: CASTSGETQYF.